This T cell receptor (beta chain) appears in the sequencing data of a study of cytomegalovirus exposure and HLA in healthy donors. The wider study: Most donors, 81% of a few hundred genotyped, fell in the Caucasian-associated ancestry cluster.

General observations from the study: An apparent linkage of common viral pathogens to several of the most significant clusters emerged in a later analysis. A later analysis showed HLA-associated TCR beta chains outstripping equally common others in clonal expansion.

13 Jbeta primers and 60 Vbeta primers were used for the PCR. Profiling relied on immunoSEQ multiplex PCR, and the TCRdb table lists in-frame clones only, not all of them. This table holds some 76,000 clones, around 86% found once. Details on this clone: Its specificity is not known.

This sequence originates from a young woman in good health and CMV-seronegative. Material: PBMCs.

CDR3 loop: CASSLAKGDSPLHF. Here the CDR3 DNA reads TGTGCCAGCAGCTTGGCAAAAGGGGATTCACCCCTCCACTTT. The genes are TRBV7-3 and TRBJ1-6; tentatively, D is TRBD1 (5 bases). Germline V gene lookup returns CDR1 SGHTA and CDR2 FQGTGA. V was clipped by 3 bases and J by 8 bases, with 11 bases between them. The CDR3 totals 14 residues.